Below, 11 T cell receptor beta chains from the same sample are listed, as sequenced in a study of blood T cell repertoires in COVID-19. Libraries were prepared by immunoSEQ multiplex PCR; TCRdb keeps only in-frame clonotypes and omits some of them. Among tens of thousands of clones listed, about 69% were seen once. Sample: peripheral blood. Receptors were obtained from an older man with acute or convalescent COVID-19.

The chain joins TRBV6-2 or TRBV6-3 to TRBJ2-1, with TRBD2 identical over 8 bases. CDR3 length equals 16 residues. CDR1 is MNHEY and CDR2 is SVGEGT in the germline V gene. Germline trimming cut 2 bases from V and 8 bases from J; bases unmatched to any gene: 11. The CDR3 DNA reads TGTGCCAGCAGTTACCGAGTCGGGAGGGAAGGTGATGAGCAGTTCTTC. It yields the protein CASSYRVGREGDEQFF.

This chain uses TRBV13 with TRBJ2-5, with 12 positions matching TRBD2. Germline CDR1 PRHDT, CDR2 FYEKMQ (reference sequence). The CDR3 has 19 residues. The J segment lost 5 bases and the V segment lost 3 bases, leaving 16 bases of the junction unmatched. The CDR3 DNA sequence: TGTGCCAGCAGCTTTAGGACCAGCCTAGGACTAGCGGGATTGGAGACCCAGTACTTC. Protein product: CASSFRTSLGLAGLETQYF.

V and J are TRBV28 and TRBJ2-1, with 12 positions matching TRBD2. V was clipped by 2 bases and J by 4 bases; unmatched bases: 6. The germline CDR1 and CDR2 sequences are MDHEN and SYDVKM. This CDR3 is 17 amino acids long. The chain's CDR3 is CASSLGASGRDYNEQFF. CDR3 sequence (DNA): TGTGCCAGCAGTTTAGGGGCTAGCGGGAGGGATTACAATGAGCAGTTCTTC. The complete variable domain, with remaining parts taken from reference TRBV28 and TRBJ2-1, reads DVKVTQSSRYLVKRTGEKVFLECVQDMDHENMFWYRQDPGLGLRLIYFSYDVKMKEKGDIPEGYSVSREKKERFSLILESASTNQTSMYLCASSLGASGRDYNEQFFGPGTRLTVL.

This clone was found once. The chain carries TRBV5-1 and TRBJ2-3; a possible D gene is TRBD2 (5 bases). Germline lookup yields CDR1 SGHRS and CDR2 YFSETQ. V lost 3 bases to trimming and J lost 0 bases, with 11 bases between them. The CDR3 is 15 residues long. The CDR3 region is CASSSLGFSTDTQYF. The CDR3 bases are TGCGCCAGCAGCTCACTAGGTTTTAGCACAGATACGCAGTATTTT.

This chain connects TRBV18 to TRBJ2-1, with TRBD2 identical over 8 bases. Looked up from germline, CDR1 is KGHSH and CDR2 is LQKENI. The CDR3 has 16 amino acids. J lost 9 bases, V lost 0 bases, and 10 bases had no gene match. The CDR3 is CASSPPLAGGLGEQFF. The CDR3 DNA sequence: TGTGCCAGCTCACCACCCTTGGCGGGAGGTCTTGGTGAGCAGTTCTTC. Full variable domain (remainder filled in from reference TRBV18 and TRBJ2-1): NAGVMQNPRHLVRRRGQEARLRCSPMKGHSHVYWYRQLPEEGLKFMVYLQKENIIDESGMPKERFSAEFPKEGPSILRIQQVVRGDSAAYFCASSPPLAGGLGEQFFGPGTRLTVL.

This clone was detected once. V and J are TRBV24-1 and TRBJ2-3; TRBD1 is a possible D gene (6 bases). CDR3 length equals 12 residues. Germline CDR1 reads KGHDR; CDR2 reads SFDVKD. Trimming pared 6 bases from V and 11 bases from J, leaving 14 bases between. The CDR3 is CATSPRRGQQYF. CDR3 nucleotides: TGTGCCACCAGTCCACGCCGGGGACAGCAGTATTTT.

The genes are TRBV6-2 or TRBV6-3 and TRBJ2-7, with 7 bases matching TRBD1. Per germline, CDR1 MNHEY and CDR2 SVGEGT. With 4 bases clipped from V and 6 bases from J, the junction kept 15 bases outside the gene matches. This CDR3 region has 16 residues. The CDR3 nucleotides read TGTGCCAGCAGTTCCCTACGACAGGGAAGAAGCGTCGAGCAGTACTTC. This codes for CASSSLRQGRSVEQYF.

The genes are TRBV11-3 and TRBJ2-1, with D perhaps matching TRBD2 (5 bases). The CDR3 has 11 amino acids. V shed 4 bases and J shed 10 bases, with 8 bases lying between them. Germline V gene data show CDR1 as SGHNT and CDR2 as YENEEA. CDR3 region: CASSSGVEQFF. DNA for the CDR3: TGTGCCAGCAGCTCCGGGGTAGAGCAGTTCTTC.

This clone is medium-sized. The V gene is TRBV10-2, the J gene TRBJ2-3, with D tentatively TRBD2 (5 bases). CDR1 is WSHSY and CDR2 is SAAADI in the germline V gene. There are 14 residues in the CDR3. Trimming stripped 2 bases from V and 6 bases from J, with 12 bases between. The CDR3 loop is CASSELATWDTQYF. The CDR3 DNA reads TGCGCCAGCAGTGAGCTAGCCACCTGGGATACGCAGTATTTT.

The genes are TRBV5-6 and TRBJ1-6; D is perhaps TRBD1 (6 bases). V was clipped by 5 bases and J by 9 bases, with 15 bases between them. Germline V gene lookup returns CDR1 SGHDT and CDR2 YYEEEE. This CDR3 spans 14 amino acids. The CDR3 region has the DNA TGTGCCAGCAGTTATGACCTAGGGGGTTCACCCCTCCACTTT. Translation gives CASSYDLGGSPLHF. Full variable domain (missing parts from reference TRBV5-6 and TRBJ1-6): DAGVTQSPTHLIKTRGQQVTLRCSPKSGHDTVSWYQQALGQGPQFIFQYYEEEERQRGNFPDRFSGHQFPNYSSELNVNALLLGDSALYLCASSYDLGGSPLHFGNGTRLTVT.

The chain employs TRBV11-2 and TRBJ2-1; TRBD2 is a possible D gene (6 bases). Germline CDR1 reads SGHAT; CDR2 reads FQNNGV. The CDR3 has 16 amino acids. Trimming took off 5 bases at V and 4 bases at J, with 18 bases between the two ends. The CDR3 reads CASSPRLGGVYNEQFF. In DNA, the CDR3 is TGTGCCAGCAGCCCCCGACTTGGCGGGGTGTACAATGAGCAGTTCTTC.